This T cell receptor beta chain is from a study of vaccination effects on CD4 cells after COVID-19. Turning to the study itself: Antigen-specific CD4+ T cells expanded by the ViraFEST assay with viral peptide pools were then sequenced.

Note on this clone: The antigen is undetermined.

Some clones are missing from TCRdb's copy, which holds only in-frame ones; the method was immunoSEQ multiplex PCR. Of tens of thousands of clones in the sample, around 75% are singletons; the top ten hold about 6.4%. Following a roughly eleven-day culture, CD4+ T cells were purified. It was between March and December 2020 that the person had a SARS-CoV-2 infection confirmed by PCR. Participants were given two doses of BNT162b2 or mRNA-1273 vaccine. The V gene's germline CDR1 is SGHRS and CDR2 YFSETQ. CDR3 length: 19 amino acids. V shed 3 bases, J shed 0 bases, and the junction held 10 bases outside the gene matches.

The receptor was isolated from a human donor who had a prior SARS-CoV-2 infection. The source material was CD4+ T cells from PBMCs cultured without peptide, sampled after COVID-19 vaccination. The V and J genes are TRBV5-1 and TRBJ2-1; 12 bases match TRBD2. As DNA, the CDR3 is TGCGCCAGCAGCTCACAGGGACTAGCGGGCGCGAGCTCCTACAATGAGCAGTTCTTC. Translated, it gives CASSSQGLAGASSYNEQFF. Based on the CDR3 plus reference TRBV5-1 and TRBJ2-1, the full variable domain is KAGVTQTPRYLIKTRGQQVTLSCSPISGHRSVSWYQQTPGQGLQFLFEYFSETQRNKGNFPGRFSGRQFSNSRSEMNVSTLELGDSALYLCASSSQGLAGASSYNEQFFGPGTRLTVL.